This T cell receptor (beta chain) was captured by sequencing in a study of CD8 T cells in Susac syndrome. RNA in amounts of about 0.45 to 1 ug was reverse transcribed with random hexamers. MiXCR was run by TCRdb on the immunoSEQ multiplex PCR reads, yielding one entry per CDR3 protein. The data show about 22,000 distinct CDR3 sequences, roughly 93% seen once. Germline-derived CDR1 and CDR2 are SEHNR and FQNEAQ (reference sequence). The CDR3 contains 13 residues. The V end lost 4 bases, the J end lost 2 bases, and 8 bases lay between the germline ends. The clonotype originates from a human donor in good health. Sequencing was carried out using CD8+ T cells from PBMCs. This sequence joins TRBV7-9 and TRBJ2-5; D uncertain. CDR3 loop: CASSSGLQETQYF. The CDR3 region has the DNA TGTGCCAGCAGCTCCGGGTTGCAAGAGACCCAGTACTTC. The whole variable domain, remainder taken from reference TRBV7-9 and TRBJ2-5, is DTGVSQNPRHKITKRGQNVTFRCDPISEHNRLYWYRQTLGQGPEFLTYFQNEAQLEKSRLLSDRFSAERPKGSFSTLEIQRTEQGDSAMYLCASSSGLQETQYFGPGTRLLVL.